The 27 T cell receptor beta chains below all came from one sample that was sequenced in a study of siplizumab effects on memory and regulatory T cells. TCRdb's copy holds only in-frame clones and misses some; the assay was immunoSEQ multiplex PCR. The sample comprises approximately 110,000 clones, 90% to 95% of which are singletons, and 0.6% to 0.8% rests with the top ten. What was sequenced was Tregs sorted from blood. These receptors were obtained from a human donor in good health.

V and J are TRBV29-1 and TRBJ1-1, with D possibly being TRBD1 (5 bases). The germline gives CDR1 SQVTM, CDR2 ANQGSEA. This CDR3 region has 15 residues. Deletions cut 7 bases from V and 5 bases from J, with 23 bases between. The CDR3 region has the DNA TGCAGCGCCGCAAAGGGGATAGGGGTAGGGACTGAAGCTTTCTTT. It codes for CSAAKGIGVGTEAFF.

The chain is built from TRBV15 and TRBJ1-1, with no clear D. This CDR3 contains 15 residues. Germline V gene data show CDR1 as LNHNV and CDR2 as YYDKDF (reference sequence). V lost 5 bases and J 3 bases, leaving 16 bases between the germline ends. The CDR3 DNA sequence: TGTGCCACCAGCCCTCTTTCTCGGGCTCACACTGAAGCTTTCTTT. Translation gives CATSPLSRAHTEAFF.

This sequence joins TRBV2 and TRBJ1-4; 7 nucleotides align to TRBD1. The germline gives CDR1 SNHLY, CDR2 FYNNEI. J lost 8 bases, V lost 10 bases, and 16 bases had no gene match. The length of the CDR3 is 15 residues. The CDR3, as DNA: TGTGCCATCAGCAGTCAGGGGGGTTGGGGAGAAAAACTGTTTTTT. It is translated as CAISSQGGWGEKLFF.

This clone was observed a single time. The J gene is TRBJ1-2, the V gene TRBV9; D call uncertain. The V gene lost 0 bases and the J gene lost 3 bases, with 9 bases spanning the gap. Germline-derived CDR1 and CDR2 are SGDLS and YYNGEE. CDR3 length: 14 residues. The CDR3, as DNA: TGTGCCAGCAGCGTAGCTTCGGGGTACTATGGCTACACCTTC. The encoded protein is CASSVASGYYGYTF.

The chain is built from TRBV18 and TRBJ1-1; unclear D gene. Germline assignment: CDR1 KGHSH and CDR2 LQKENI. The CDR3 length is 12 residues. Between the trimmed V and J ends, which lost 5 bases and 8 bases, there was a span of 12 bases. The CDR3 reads CASSTLRAEAFF. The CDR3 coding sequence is TGTGCCAGCTCAACGCTGCGGGCCGAAGCTTTCTTT.

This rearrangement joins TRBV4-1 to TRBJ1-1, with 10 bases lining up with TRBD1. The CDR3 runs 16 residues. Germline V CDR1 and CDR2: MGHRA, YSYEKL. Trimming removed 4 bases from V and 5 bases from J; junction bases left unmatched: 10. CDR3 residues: CASSRLGQGSGTEAFF. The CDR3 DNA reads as TGCGCCAGCAGCCGCTTGGGACAGGGGTCAGGAACTGAAGCTTTCTTT.

The CDR3 spells CASSLVAGLGEKLFF. As DNA, the CDR3 is TGTGCCAGCAGCTTAGTGGCAGGGTTGGGGGAAAAACTGTTTTTT. The chain is built from TRBV11-2 and TRBJ1-4; D may be TRBD1 (5 bases). CDR1 is SGHAT and CDR2 is FQNNGV in the germline V gene. The CDR3 length is 15 residues. V dropped 1 base and J dropped 8 bases, with 14 bases sitting between them.

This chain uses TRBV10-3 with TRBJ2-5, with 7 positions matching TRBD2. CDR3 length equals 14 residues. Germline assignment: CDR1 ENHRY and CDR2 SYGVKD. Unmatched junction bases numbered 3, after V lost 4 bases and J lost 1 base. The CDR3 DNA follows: TGTGCCATCAGTGCATCTAGCGGCCAAGAGACCCAGTACTTC. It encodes CAISASSGQETQYF.

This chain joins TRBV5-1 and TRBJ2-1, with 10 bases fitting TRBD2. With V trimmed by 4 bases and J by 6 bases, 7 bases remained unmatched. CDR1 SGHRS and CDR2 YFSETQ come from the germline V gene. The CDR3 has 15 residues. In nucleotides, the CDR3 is TGCGCCAGCAGCAGCTTAGCGGGGGGCCCCAATGAGCAGTTCTTC. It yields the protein CASSSLAGGPNEQFF.

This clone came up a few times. As DNA, the CDR3 is TGTGCCAGCAGCCTGGGCGGGTCGTGGGCCGGGGAGCTGTTTTTT. It is translated as CASSLGGSWAGELFF. The V gene is TRBV27, the J gene TRBJ2-2; TRBD2 might be the D (5 bases). Germline V gene sequence: CDR1 MNHEY, CDR2 SMNVEV (reference sequence). V dropped 6 bases and J dropped 6 bases, with 17 bases sitting between them. The CDR3 extends over 15 amino acids.

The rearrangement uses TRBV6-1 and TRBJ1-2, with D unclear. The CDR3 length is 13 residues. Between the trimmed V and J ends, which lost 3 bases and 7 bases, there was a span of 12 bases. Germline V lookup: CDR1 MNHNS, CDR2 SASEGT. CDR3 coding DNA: TGTGCCAGCAGTGATGGGCATAATCGTGGCTACACCTTC. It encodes CASSDGHNRGYTF.

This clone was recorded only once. DNA for the CDR3: TGCGCCAGCAGCATGGGACCGTTCTCTGGAAACACCATATATTTT. As protein: CASSMGPFSGNTIYF. This rearrangement joins TRBV5-1 to TRBJ1-3; possibly TRBD1 for D (5 bases). V lost 4 bases and J 0 bases, leaving 11 bases between the germline ends. The CDR3 extends over 15 amino acids. Germline values: CDR1 SGHRS, CDR2 YFSETQ.

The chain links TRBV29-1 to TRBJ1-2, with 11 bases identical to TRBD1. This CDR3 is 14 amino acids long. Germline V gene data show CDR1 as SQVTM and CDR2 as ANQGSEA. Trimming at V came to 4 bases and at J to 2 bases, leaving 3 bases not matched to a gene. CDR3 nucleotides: TGCAGCGTTGTACGGGACAGGGGGAACTATGGCTACACCTTC. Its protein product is CSVVRDRGNYGYTF.

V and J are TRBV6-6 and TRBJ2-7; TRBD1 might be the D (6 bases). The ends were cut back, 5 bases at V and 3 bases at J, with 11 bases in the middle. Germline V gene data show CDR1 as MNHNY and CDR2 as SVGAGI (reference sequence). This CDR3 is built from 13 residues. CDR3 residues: CASSRQAYYEQYF. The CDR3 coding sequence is TGTGCCAGCAGTCGACAGGCGTACTACGAGCAGTACTTC.

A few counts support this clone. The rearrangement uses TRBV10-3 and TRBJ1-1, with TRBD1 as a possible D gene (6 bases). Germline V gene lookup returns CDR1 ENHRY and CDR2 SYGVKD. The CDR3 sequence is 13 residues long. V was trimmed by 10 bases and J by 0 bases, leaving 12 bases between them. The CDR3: CATKTGMNTEAFF. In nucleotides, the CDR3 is TGTGCCACGAAGACAGGCATGAACACTGAAGCTTTCTTT.

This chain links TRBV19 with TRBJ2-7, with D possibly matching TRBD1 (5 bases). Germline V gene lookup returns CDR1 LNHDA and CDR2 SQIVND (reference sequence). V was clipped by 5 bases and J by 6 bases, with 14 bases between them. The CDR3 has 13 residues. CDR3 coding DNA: TGTGCCAGTAGTTATCGTGGGGCATTCGAGCAGTACTTC. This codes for CASSYRGAFEQYF.

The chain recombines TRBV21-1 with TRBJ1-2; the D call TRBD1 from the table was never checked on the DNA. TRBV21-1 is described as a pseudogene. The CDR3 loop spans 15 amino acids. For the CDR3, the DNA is TGTGCCAGCAGCAATTACAGAGATGGCAGCTATGGCTACACCTTC. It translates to CASSNYRDGSYGYTF.

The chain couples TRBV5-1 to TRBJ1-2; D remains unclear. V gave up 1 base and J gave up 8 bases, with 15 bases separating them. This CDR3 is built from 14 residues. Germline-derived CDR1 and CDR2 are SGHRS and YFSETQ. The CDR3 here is CASSLNGDGGGYTF. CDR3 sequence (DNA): TGCGCCAGCAGCTTGAACGGGGATGGAGGGGGCTACACCTTC.

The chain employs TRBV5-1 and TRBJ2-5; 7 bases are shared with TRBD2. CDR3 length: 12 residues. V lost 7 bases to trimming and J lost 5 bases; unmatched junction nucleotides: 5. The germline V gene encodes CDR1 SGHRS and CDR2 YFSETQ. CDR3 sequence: CASGRARETQYF. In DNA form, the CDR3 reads TGCGCCAGCGGGAGGGCCCGGGAGACCCAGTACTTC.

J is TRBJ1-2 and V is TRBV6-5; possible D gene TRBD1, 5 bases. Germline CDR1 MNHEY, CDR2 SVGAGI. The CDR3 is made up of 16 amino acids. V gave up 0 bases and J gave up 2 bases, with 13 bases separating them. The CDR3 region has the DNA TGTGCCAGCAGTTACTCGATTGGGGGTTTGAACTATGGCTACACCTTC. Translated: CASSYSIGGLNYGYTF.

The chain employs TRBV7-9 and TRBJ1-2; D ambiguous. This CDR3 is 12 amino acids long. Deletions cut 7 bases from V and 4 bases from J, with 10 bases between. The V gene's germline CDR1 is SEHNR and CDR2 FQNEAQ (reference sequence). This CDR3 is CASTTGSYGYTF. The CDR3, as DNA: TGTGCCAGCACCACTGGCAGCTATGGCTACACCTTC.

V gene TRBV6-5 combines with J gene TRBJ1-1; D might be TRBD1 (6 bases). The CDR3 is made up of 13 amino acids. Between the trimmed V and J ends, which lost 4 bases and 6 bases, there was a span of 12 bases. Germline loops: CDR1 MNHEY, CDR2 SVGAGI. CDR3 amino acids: CASSSEPGAEAFF. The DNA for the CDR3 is TGTGCCAGCAGTTCGGAGCCAGGGGCTGAAGCTTTCTTT.

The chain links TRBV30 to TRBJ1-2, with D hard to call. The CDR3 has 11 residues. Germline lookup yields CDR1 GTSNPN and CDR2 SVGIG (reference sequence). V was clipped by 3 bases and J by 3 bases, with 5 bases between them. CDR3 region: CAWSQDYGYTF. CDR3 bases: TGTGCCTGGAGCCAAGACTATGGCTACACCTTC.

CDR3: CASSWGGLTANYGYTF. CDR3 nucleotides: TGCGCCAGCAGCTGGGGGGGACTGACAGCTAACTATGGCTACACCTTC. The chain recombines TRBV5-1 with TRBJ1-2; D might be TRBD1 (5 bases). The V gene lost 3 bases and the J gene lost 0 bases, with 15 bases spanning the gap. The CDR3 covers 16 residues. Looked up from germline, CDR1 is SGHRS and CDR2 is YFSETQ.

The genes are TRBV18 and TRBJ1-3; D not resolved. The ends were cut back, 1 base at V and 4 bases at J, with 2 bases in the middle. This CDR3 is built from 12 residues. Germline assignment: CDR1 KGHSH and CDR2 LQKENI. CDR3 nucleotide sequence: TGTGCCAGCTCACCACAGGGAAACACCATATATTTT. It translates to CASSPQGNTIYF.

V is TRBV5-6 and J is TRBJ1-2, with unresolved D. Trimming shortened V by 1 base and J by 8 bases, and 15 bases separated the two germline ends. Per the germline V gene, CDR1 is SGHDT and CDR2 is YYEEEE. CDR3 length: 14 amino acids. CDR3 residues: CASSLYPTSGGYTF. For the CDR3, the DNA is TGTGCCAGCAGCTTGTACCCCACGTCCGGCGGCTACACCTTC.

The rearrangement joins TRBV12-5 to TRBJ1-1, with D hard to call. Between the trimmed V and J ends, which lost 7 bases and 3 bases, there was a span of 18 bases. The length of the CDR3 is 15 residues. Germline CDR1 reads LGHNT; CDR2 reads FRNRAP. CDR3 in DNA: TGTGCTAGTGCGCCCATCCTGGGGTGGGACACTGAAGCTTTCTTT. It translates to CASAPILGWDTEAFF.